This T cell receptor beta chain was recovered during a study of T cell repertoires in cytomegalovirus infection. Each CDR3 protein gets one entry after TCRdb re-called the reads with MiXCR. The data show 230,000 or so distinct CDR3 sequences, with around 40% seen just once and 55% to 70% held by the top ten. As regards this clonotype: Its matching antigen is unknown.

The TCR originated in a human donor in good health (CMV status not recorded). Some clones in this sample may be carry-over from other donors' samples. The source was CD8+ T cells from cultured PBMCs, collected from culture after CMV antigen stimulation.

CDR3 sequence (DNA): TGTGCCAGCAGCCCAGGGGGGACTAGCGGGTCTAAAGCAGATACGCAGTATTTT. This codes for CASSPGGTSGSKADTQYF. The chain joins TRBV7-6 to TRBJ2-3; TRBD2 aligns across 12 bases. CDR1 is SGHVS, CDR2 FNYEAQ, per germline. Trimming removed 5 bases from V and 4 bases from J; junction bases left unmatched: 13. CDR3 length equals 18 residues.